This is a list of T cell receptor beta chains from one sample in a study of CD8 T cells in Susac syndrome. TCRdb re-analysed the immunoSEQ multiplex PCR reads in MiXCR, keeping a single row per CDR3 protein. Of roughly 160,000 distinct CDR3 sequences in the sample, about 95% were seen once. The sequenced sample consisted of CD4+ T cells from PBMCs. These receptors all come from a human donor in good health. Each CDR3 is given with its conserved first and last residue. A D gene is named only where the DNA matches it firmly. Clone size is not always given. Where it is, it says once, few, many or a class for expanded clones.

clone size,V gene,D gene,CDR3 length,J gene,CDR3 DNA,CDR3 protein
.,TRBV5-4,.,12,TRBJ2-1,TGTGCCAGCAGCCATACCACCTCGACGCAGTTCTTC,CASSHTTSTQFF
.,TRBV7-2,.,15,TRBJ2-5,TGTGCCAGCAGCCCCCGGTACCGGGGGCAAGAGACCCAGTACTTC,CASSPRYRGQETQYF
.,TRBV12-3/TRBV12-4,.,14,TRBJ1-4,TGTGCCAGCAGCCGACCCGCAACTAATGAAAAACTGTTTTTT,CASSRPATNEKLFF
.,TRBV3-1,.,15,TRBJ1-3,TGTGCCAGCAGCCAGCTGGATTACTCTGGAAACACCATATATTTT,CASSQLDYSGNTIYF
.,TRBV15,TRBD1,16,TRBJ1-5,TGTGCCACCAGCGGTAACAGGGGCCATAGCAATCAGCCCCAGCATTTT,CATSGNRGHSNQPQHF
.,TRBV6-2/TRBV6-3,.,13,TRBJ2-6,TGTGCCAGCAGTTCGTATGGGGCCAACGTCCTGACTTTC,CASSSYGANVLTF
.,TRBV2,TRBD1,13,TRBJ2-7,TGTGCCAGCGGGGACAGGGTCTCCTACGAGCAGTACTTC,CASGDRVSYEQYF
.,TRBV4-3,TRBD1,16,TRBJ2-1,TGCGCCAGCAGCCGCGGACAGGGGGTTTTAAACAATGAGCAGTTCTTC,CASSRGQGVLNNEQFF
.,TRBV15,.,15,TRBJ1-5,TGTGCCACCAGCAGGGGCGAGGGGCGGATTCAGCCCCAGCATTTT,CATSRGEGRIQPQHF
.,TRBV15,.,14,TRBJ1-2,TGTGCCACCAGCAGTGGCGACGGTTCCTATGGCTACACCTTC,CATSSGDGSYGYTF
.,TRBV28,TRBD1,14,TRBJ1-6,TGTGCCAGCAGTTTAGTACAGGGGGGTCGGCCCCTCCACTTT,CASSLVQGGRPLHF
.,TRBV21-1,.,14,TRBJ2-4,TGTGCCAGCAGCCGGGACATTCGGAAAAACATTCAGTACTTC,CASSRDIRKNIQYF
.,TRBV3-1,.,14,TRBJ1-2,TGTGCCAGCAGCCAACAAGGGGGGAACTATGGCTACACCTTC,CASSQQGGNYGYTF
.,TRBV9,TRBD1,15,TRBJ2-5,TGTGCCAGCAGCGTAGCGGACAGGGAAGTAGAGACCCAGTACTTC,CASSVADREVETQYF
.,TRBV20-1,.,14,TRBJ1-2,TGCAGTGCTGGTACCGGGATGCACTATGGAGACTACACCTTC,CSAGTGMHYGDYTF
.,TRBV20-1,.,11,TRBJ2-7,TGCAGAGCTGCAGGGCGGGACGAGCAGTACTTC,CRAAGRDEQYF
.,TRBV12-3/TRBV12-4,.,14,TRBJ1-1,TGTGCCAGCAGAACGACTATCAGTGGCACTGAAGCTTTCTTT,CASRTTISGTEAFF
few,TRBV5-1,.,13,TRBJ1-2,TGCGCCAGCAGCTTGGAGGGGCCAGATGGCTACACCTTC,CASSLEGPDGYTF
once,TRBV12-3/TRBV12-4,.,13,TRBJ1-1,TGTGCCAGCAGTCTTCAGGCATACACTGAAGCTTTCTTT,CASSLQAYTEAFF
.,TRBV29-1,TRBD2,15,TRBJ2-1,TGCAGCGTTGGAGGACTAGCGGGGGGTACTAATGAGCAGTTCTTC,CSVGGLAGGTNEQFF
.,TRBV20-1,TRBD1,15,TRBJ2-7,TGCAGTGCTAGTGCCACCGGGACAGGGGGCTACGAGCAGTACTTC,CSASATGTGGYEQYF
few,TRBV4-1,TRBD2,14,TRBJ2-1,TGCGCCAGCAGCCAAGTTCCGACTAGCGGAGAGCAGTTCTTC,CASSQVPTSGEQFF
.,TRBV7-2,.,16,TRBJ2-6,TGTGCCAGCAGCTTAGGCACTCCTCCTGGGGCCAACGTCCTGACTTTC,CASSLGTPPGANVLTF
.,TRBV3-1,.,15,TRBJ1-2,TGTGCCAGCAGCCCCAGGGTCGGGGGCCACTATGGCTACACCTTC,CASSPRVGGHYGYTF
.,TRBV7-2,.,14,TRBJ2-3,TGTGCCAGCAGCTTAGCGCACGAGTCAGATACGCAGTATTTT,CASSLAHESDTQYF
.,TRBV29-1,.,12,TRBJ1-1,TGCAGCGTTGGGGTAGTGGAGACTGAAGCTTTCTTT,CSVGVVETEAFF
.,TRBV3-1,.,14,TRBJ2-5,TGTGCCAGCAGCCAATACCAGGTACAAGAGACCCAGTACTTC,CASSQYQVQETQYF
.,TRBV15,.,14,TRBJ1-5,TGTGCCACCAGCAGGGACCGGGCCACGGCGCCCCAGCATTTT,CATSRDRATAPQHF
.,TRBV6-1,.,14,TRBJ2-5,TGTGCCACCCCCGGACAGGGAGGGGTGGAGACCCAGTACTTC,CATPGQGGVETQYF
.,TRBV21-1,.,19,TRBJ1-5,TGTGCCAGCAGCAAAGGGGCGGGGCAGGAAGATATACCGAATCAGCCCCAGCATTTT,CASSKGAGQEDIPNQPQHF
.,TRBV6-2/TRBV6-3,TRBD1,15,TRBJ1-6,TGTGCCAGCAGCACCAGGACAGGGGGACATTCACCCCTCCACTTT,CASSTRTGGHSPLHF
.,TRBV9,TRBD1,15,TRBJ2-7,TGTGCCAGCAGCGTAGCGGACAGGGGGCCCTACGAGCAGTACTTC,CASSVADRGPYEQYF
.,TRBV29-1,TRBD1,12,TRBJ1-2,TGCAGCGCCTACTCAGGGGGTTGGGGCTACACCTTC,CSAYSGGWGYTF
few,TRBV6-2/TRBV6-3,TRBD2,12,TRBJ2-1,TGTGCCAGCAGTGCCCGACTAGCGGGGCAGTTCTTC,CASSARLAGQFF
once,TRBV12-3/TRBV12-4,.,13,TRBJ1-1,TGTGCCAGCAGAACTTCAGGGAACACTGAAGCTTTCTTT,CASRTSGNTEAFF
.,TRBV20-1,TRBD2,16,TRBJ2-7,TGCAGTGCTAGTGATCTTTTTGGAGCGGGAAAGGTCGAGCAGTACTTC,CSASDLFGAGKVEQYF
.,TRBV20-1,TRBD1,12,TRBJ1-5,TGCAGTGCCCGACAGGGCCTAGGGCCCCAGCATTTT,CSARQGLGPQHF
.,TRBV9,TRBD2,17,TRBJ2-5,TGTGCCAGCAGCGTAGGTGTGGGACTAGCGGGCCAAGAGACCCAGTACTTC,CASSVGVGLAGQETQYF
.,TRBV20-1,.,14,TRBJ1-2,TGCAGTGCTAGAGATCAGGGTGGAGGATATGGCTACACCTTC,CSARDQGGGYGYTF
.,TRBV30,TRBD1,14,TRBJ2-7,TGTGCCTGGAGTCCTACAGGGGGGCTGGGAGAGCAGTACTTC,CAWSPTGGLGEQYF
.,TRBV20-1,TRBD2,15,TRBJ2-7,TGCAGTGCTAGTTCGGTGGGAGGGGCCACCTACGAGCAGTACTTC,CSASSVGGATYEQYF
.,TRBV24-1,TRBD1,17,TRBJ2-1,TGTGCCACCAGTCAGACACGGACAGGGAGCTCCTACAATGAGCAGTTCTTC,CATSQTRTGSSYNEQFF
once,TRBV25-1,TRBD1,15,TRBJ2-7,TGTGCCAGCAGTGAGGTCGGGACAGGGACCTACGAGCAGTACTTC,CASSEVGTGTYEQYF
once,TRBV4-3,.,16,TRBJ2-1,TGCGCCAGCAGCCAAGTTTGGGAGGGGGCCTACAATGAGCAGTTCTTC,CASSQVWEGAYNEQFF
.,TRBV7-2,.,13,TRBJ1-1,TGTGCCAGCAGCACACAGCTGAACACTGAAGCTTTCTTT,CASSTQLNTEAFF
.,TRBV18,TRBD1,15,TRBJ2-3,TGTGCCAGCTCACCACCGGGACAGGCAACAGATACGCAGTATTTT,CASSPPGQATDTQYF
.,TRBV28,.,12,TRBJ1-1,TGTGCCAGCAGAGCCTGGAACACTGAAGCTTTCTTT,CASRAWNTEAFF
.,TRBV29-1,.,14,TRBJ2-1,TGCAGCGTTGGGGGGCAGGGGAGTTACAATGAGCAGTTCTTC,CSVGGQGSYNEQFF
.,TRBV9,.,13,TRBJ1-3,TGTGCCAGCAGCGGGGTGGGTGGAAACACCATATATTTT,CASSGVGGNTIYF
.,TRBV30,TRBD2,16,TRBJ2-5,TGTGCCTGGAGTTCCCATACTAGCGGGGTAATGGGGACCCAGTACTTC,CAWSSHTSGVMGTQYF
.,TRBV5-1,.,16,TRBJ1-5,TGCGCCAGCAGCTTGGGGGCAACAGCAGGCAATCAGCCCCAGCATTTT,CASSLGATAGNQPQHF
.,TRBV3-1,TRBD1,14,TRBJ2-3,TGTGCCAGCAGAAGGGACAGTACGACAGATACGCAGTATTTT,CASRRDSTTDTQYF
.,TRBV12-3/TRBV12-4,TRBD1,15,TRBJ1-1,TGTGCCAGTAATACCGGGACAGGGGAGAACACTGAAGCTTTCTTT,CASNTGTGENTEAFF